Listed below are T cell receptor beta chains from one sample, sequenced in a study of blood T cell repertoires in COVID-19. Sequencing used immunoSEQ multiplex PCR; TCRdb keeps in-frame clones, though not all of them. Of 170,000 or so clones detected, approximately 86% appear once; the ten largest clones hold approximately 2.5%. Specimen: peripheral blood. The receptors were sampled from a middle-aged man with active or convalescent COVID-19. CDR3s include the opening cysteine and the closing phenylalanine or tryptophan. Fields, in order: D gene, clone size, V gene, J gene, CDR3 DNA, CDR3 protein. The D gene is left open where the match is weak. Only some rows state a clone size, as once, few, many or a class for expanded clones.

D: TRBD1
size: NA
V: TRBV12-5
J: TRBJ1-6
DNA: TGTGCTAGTCGTTTAGGGACAGGGGAGGTAGCGGATTCACCCCTCCACTTT
CDR3: CASRLGTGEVADSPLHF

D: TRBD2
size: NA
V: TRBV4-2
J: TRBJ2-1
DNA: TGTGCCAGCAGCCATTCCACTAGCGGGGGGGCCTACAATGAGCAGTTCTTC
CDR3: CASSHSTSGGAYNEQFF

D: NA
size: NA
V: TRBV12-3/TRBV12-4
J: TRBJ2-7
DNA: TGTGCCAGCACCTCGGACTTCCACGAGCAGTACTTC
CDR3: CASTSDFHEQYF

D: TRBD1
size: NA
V: TRBV25-1
J: TRBJ1-3
DNA: TGTGCCAGCAGTGGGGACAGGGGTTACACCATATATTTT
CDR3: CASSGDRGYTIYF

D: NA
size: NA
V: TRBV3-1/TRBV3-2
J: TRBJ2-7
DNA: TGTGCCAGCAGCCAAGGGACAGACTACGAGCAGTACTTC
CDR3: CASSQGTDYEQYF

D: NA
size: once
V: TRBV5-1
J: TRBJ1-4
DNA: TGCGCCAGCAGCTTGGACGGGACAAACCTTGAAAAACTGTTTTTT
CDR3: CASSLDGTNLEKLFF

D: NA
size: NA
V: TRBV7-9
J: TRBJ1-6
DNA: TGTGCCAGCAGTTTACAGGGTTTACCCCTCCACTTT
CDR3: CASSLQGLPLHF

D: NA
size: NA
V: TRBV7-2
J: TRBJ1-6
DNA: TGTGCCAGCAGCTTACAGGGGCCCCCCGGTAATTCACCCCTCCACTTT
CDR3: CASSLQGPPGNSPLHF

D: TRBD2
size: NA
V: TRBV5-1
J: TRBJ2-7
DNA: TGCGCCAGCAGCACCGGACTAGCGGGGGTGAACGAGCAGTACTTC
CDR3: CASSTGLAGVNEQYF

D: NA
size: NA
V: TRBV5-6
J: TRBJ2-2
DNA: TGTGCCAGCAGCAGATATAGCACCGGGGAGCTGTTTTTT
CDR3: CASSRYSTGELFF

D: TRBD1
size: once
V: TRBV7-9
J: TRBJ2-3
DNA: TGTGCCAGCAGCTCCGACAGGGGACCCACAGATACGCAGTATTTT
CDR3: CASSSDRGPTDTQYF

D: NA
size: NA
V: TRBV14
J: TRBJ2-1
DNA: TGTGCCAGCAGCCAAGAGCGCGGGGGCCCATACAATGAGCAGTTCTTC
CDR3: CASSQERGGPYNEQFF

D: NA
size: NA
V: TRBV6-1
J: TRBJ2-2
DNA: TGTGCCAGCAAGGTGGCGGGGGCTAACACCGGGGAGCTGTTTTTT
CDR3: CASKVAGANTGELFF

D: NA
size: NA
V: TRBV14
J: TRBJ2-1
DNA: TGTGCCAGCAGCCACAGGGGTGCCTACAATGAGCAGTTCTTC
CDR3: CASSHRGAYNEQFF

D: NA
size: NA
V: TRBV10-1
J: TRBJ2-3
DNA: TGCGCCAGCAGTGACAGAATCACAGATACGCAGTATTTT
CDR3: CASSDRITDTQYF

D: NA
size: once
V: TRBV28
J: TRBJ1-5
DNA: TGTGCCAGCAGTGGGGGCCCAGTACAGTCTCAGCCCCAGCATTTT
CDR3: CASSGGPVQSQPQHF

D: TRBD1
size: NA
V: TRBV2
J: TRBJ2-7
DNA: TGTGCCAGCAGTGAGGATCCCGGGACAGGGGAGTGGGAGCAGTACTTC
CDR3: CASSEDPGTGEWEQYF

D: NA
size: NA
V: TRBV15
J: TRBJ2-5
DNA: TGTGCCACCTCCCGAGACAGCCGAGAGACCCAGTACTTC
CDR3: CATSRDSRETQYF

D: TRBD1
size: NA
V: TRBV5-8
J: TRBJ1-3
DNA: TGTGCCAGCAGCTTGACAGGGGGCTACGGAAACACCATATATTTT
CDR3: CASSLTGGYGNTIYF

D: NA
size: NA
V: TRBV23-1
J: TRBJ2-1
DNA: TGCGCCAGCAGTCTTCCGGTTTCCACCTCCTACAATGAGCAGTTCTTC
CDR3: CASSLPVSTSYNEQFF

D: NA
size: NA
V: TRBV4-2
J: TRBJ1-6
DNA: TGTGCCAGCATGAGCAACGATTCACCCCTCCACTTT
CDR3: CASMSNDSPLHF

D: TRBD2
size: few
V: TRBV7-2
J: TRBJ2-3
DNA: TGTGCCAGCAGCTTAAGTTTTATGCGGGGGGCAGATACGCAGTATTTT
CDR3: CASSLSFMRGADTQYF

D: NA
size: once
V: TRBV5-1
J: TRBJ2-5
DNA: TGCGCCAGCAGCTCAACTGGGTGGGCTGTAGAGACCCAGTACTTC
CDR3: CASSSTGWAVETQYF

D: TRBD1
size: NA
V: TRBV6-5
J: TRBJ1-5
DNA: TGTGCCAGCAGGCTGACAGGGGTGAGCAATCAGCCCCAGCATTTT
CDR3: CASRLTGVSNQPQHF

D: NA
size: NA
V: TRBV6-8
J: TRBJ2-1
DNA: TGTGCCAGCAGTTCCCGGGACAAGGCCCCCAATGAGCAGTTCTTC
CDR3: CASSSRDKAPNEQFF

D: NA
size: NA
V: TRBV10-3
J: TRBJ2-5
DNA: TGTGCCATCAGTGAGTCGAGGGTTTCTGGGGAGACCCAGTACTTC
CDR3: CAISESRVSGETQYF

D: NA
size: NA
V: TRBV7-9
J: TRBJ2-3
DNA: TGTGCCAGCAGCTTATTGAGGCCGGGATCCACAGATACGCAGTATTTT
CDR3: CASSLLRPGSTDTQYF

D: NA
size: NA
V: TRBV5-1
J: TRBJ1-1
DNA: TGCGCCAGCAGCTTGTGGCAGGAGAACACTGAAGCTTTCTTT
CDR3: CASSLWQENTEAFF

D: NA
size: NA
V: TRBV28
J: TRBJ2-7
DNA: TGTGCCAGCAGTTTACTCTATTACGAGCAGTACTTC
CDR3: CASSLLYYEQYF

D: NA
size: NA
V: TRBV10-1
J: TRBJ2-3
DNA: TGCGCCAGCAGTGAGAGGGAGGGGGGAGAACCAGATACGCAGTATTTT
CDR3: CASSEREGGEPDTQYF

D: NA
size: NA
V: TRBV7-5
J: TRBJ2-7
DNA: TGTGTCAGAAGCTTAGGGGACAGGGGGCGCATGGGCGAGCAGTACTTC
CDR3: CVRSLGDRGRMGEQYF

D: NA
size: NA
V: TRBV9
J: TRBJ1-6
DNA: TGTGCCAGCAGATCCGAGGGCTATAATTCACCCCTCCACTTT
CDR3: CASRSEGYNSPLHF

D: TRBD1
size: NA
V: TRBV10-3
J: TRBJ1-5
DNA: TGTGCCATCAGGGAGGGGGCGTCTAGCAATCAGCCCCAGCATTTT
CDR3: CAIREGASSNQPQHF

D: NA
size: NA
V: TRBV19
J: TRBJ1-5
DNA: TGTGCCAGTAGGGTGGGCGAGGGGCCCCAGCATTTT
CDR3: CASRVGEGPQHF

D: TRBD2
size: NA
V: TRBV3-1/TRBV3-2
J: TRBJ2-5
DNA: TGTGCCAGCAGCCCGACTAGCGGGGGTGTTGGCGAGACCCAGTACTTC
CDR3: CASSPTSGGVGETQYF

D: TRBD1
size: NA
V: TRBV6-4
J: TRBJ1-1
DNA: TGTGCCAGCAGTGACACGCGGGACAGTTACACTGAAGCTTTCTTT
CDR3: CASSDTRDSYTEAFF

D: NA
size: NA
V: TRBV18
J: TRBJ2-7
DNA: TGTGCCAGCTCACCACCGAGTTCTGCGGGAAGGGAGCAGTACTTC
CDR3: CASSPPSSAGREQYF

D: TRBD1
size: NA
V: TRBV6-1
J: TRBJ1-6
DNA: TGTGCCAGCAGTGAAGCGGCAGGGGGTAATTCACCCCTCCACTTT
CDR3: CASSEAAGGNSPLHF

D: TRBD2
size: NA
V: TRBV19
J: TRBJ2-1
DNA: TGTGCCAGTAGTATTCGGACGGGGGGAGGGGCCTACAATGAGCAGTTCTTC
CDR3: CASSIRTGGGAYNEQFF